This is a list of T cell receptor beta chains from one sample in a study of shared clonotypes between healthy human individuals. The assay was immunoSEQ multiplex PCR, and TCRdb's table has in-frame clones only and misses some. The sample includes roughly 300,000 clones, roughly 80% seen only once; the top ten take around 9.3%. The sequenced material came from memory CD4+ T cells sorted from blood. All receptors come from a man aged 25 to 40 in good health. Both conserved end residues are trimmed from each CDR3. D genes are given only for firm matches.

v_call	j_call	d_call	cdr3_aa
TRBV19	TRBJ2-3	-	ASSFLPGGGDTQY
TRBV29-1	TRBJ2-5	-	SVVGRGGWETQY
TRBV29-1	TRBJ2-5	-	SVGRSGETQY
TRBV18	TRBJ1-1	TRBD1	ASSNRDRETTEAF
TRBV7-6	TRBJ1-3	-	ASSLATTDTIY
TRBV5-5	TRBJ2-2	TRBD2	ASSLVAAGLGAGELF
TRBV5-5	TRBJ2-1	-	ASSLVAVLGAGHNEQF
TRBV19	TRBJ1-5	-	ASRRSGNQPQH
TRBV28	TRBJ2-7	-	ASSLAVREQY
TRBV18	TRBJ2-1	TRBD1	ASSPGTGGYNEQF